These 27 T cell receptor beta chains share one sample of origin, sequenced in a study of T cells after yellow fever vaccination. TCRdb re-derived calls from the 5' RACE reads in MiXCR, one entry per CDR3 protein. This table holds 550,000 or so distinct CDR3 sequences, about 19% found once. Material: PBMCs, obtained 15 days after the yellow fever booster vaccination. The receptors here all came from a young man who received the YFV17D yellow fever vaccine.

The chain is built from TRBV3-1 and TRBJ1-4, with TRBD1 matching 12 bases. The V and J ends lost 3 bases and 10 bases, in that order; junction bases with no gene match: 3. The CDR3 totals 14 residues. Germline lookup yields CDR1 LGHDT and CDR2 YNNKEL (reference sequence). CDR3 region: CASSQGQGAGKLFF. The CDR3 DNA reads TGTGCCAGCAGCCAGGGACAGGGGGCAGGAAAACTGTTTTTT. Drawing the rest from reference TRBV3-1 and TRBJ1-4, the complete variable domain is DTAVSQTPKYLVTQMGNDKSIKCEQNLGHDTMYWYKQDSKKFLKIMFSYNNKELIINETVPNRFSPKSPDKAHLNLHINSLELGDSAVYFCASSQGQGAGKLFFGSGTQLSVL.

This clonotype came up a few times. The chain joins TRBV20-1 to TRBJ2-3; TRBD1 aligns across 8 bases. CDR1 and CDR2 from the germline V gene are DFQATT and SNEGSKA (reference sequence). With 6 bases clipped from V and 4 bases from J, the junction kept 6 bases outside the gene matches. The length of the CDR3 is 13 residues. CDR3 nucleotide sequence: TGCAGTGCCACGGACAGGGACGCAGATACGCAGTATTTT. Translated: CSATDRDADTQYF.

This clonotype was counted only a few times. The CDR3 region is CASSLGQGPAFF. The CDR3 DNA is TGTGCCAGCAGCCTTGGACAGGGGCCAGCTTTCTTT. The rearrangement joins TRBV3-1 to TRBJ1-1; 9 bases line up with TRBD1. CDR3 length: 12 amino acids. V lost 4 bases to trimming and J lost 10 bases; unmatched junction nucleotides: 4. Germline CDR1 and CDR2: LGHDT and YNNKEL (reference sequence). The entire variable domain, with the rest obtained from reference TRBV3-1 and TRBJ1-1, is as follows: DTAVSQTPKYLVTQMGNDKSIKCEQNLGHDTMYWYKQDSKKFLKIMFSYNNKELIINETVPNRFSPKSPDKAHLNLHINSLELGDSAVYFCASSLGQGPAFFGQGTRLTVV.

This chain uses TRBV7-2 with TRBJ2-1; tentative D call: TRBD2 (5 bases). The CDR3 loop spans 14 amino acids. V lost 5 bases to trimming and J lost 0 bases, with 8 bases between them. The germline V gene has CDR1 SGHTA and CDR2 FQGNSA. The CDR3 bases are TGTGCCAGCAGCCTTCTAGCCTCCTACAATGAGCAGTTCTTC. Its translation is CASSLLASYNEQFF.

The table lists this clonotype with a few counts. V usage is TRBV7-2 and J usage is TRBJ2-7; TRBD2 matches 7 bases. The CDR3 is 17 amino acids. The ends lost 1 base at V and 3 bases at J; junction bases unmatched: 12. Germline V gene sequence: CDR1 SGHTA, CDR2 FQGNSA. The CDR3 region is CASSLVVGAGVFYEQYF. In DNA form, the CDR3 reads TGTGCCAGCAGCTTAGTGGTCGGTGCGGGAGTTTTCTACGAGCAGTACTTC.

The V call is TRBV29-1, the J call TRBJ2-1; possibly TRBD1 for D (6 bases). Germline V gene sequence: CDR1 SQVTM, CDR2 ANQGSEA. The CDR3 is made up of 11 amino acids. Trimming removed 6 bases from V and 7 bases from J, with 10 bases in between. CDR3 protein: CSVLDRNEQFF. CDR3 bases: TGCAGCGTACTCGACAGGAATGAGCAGTTCTTC.

The chain employs TRBV20-1 and TRBJ1-2; tentatively, D is TRBD1 (6 bases). CDR1 DFQATT and CDR2 SNEGSKA come from the germline V gene (reference sequence). V was trimmed by 5 bases and J by 5 bases, leaving 15 bases between them. This CDR3 has 13 amino acids. CDR3 protein: CSAQGGGAYGYTF. CDR3 coding DNA: TGCAGTGCTCAAGGTGGGGGGGCGTATGGCTACACCTTC.

This clonotype was seen at least ten times. The rearrangement joins TRBV18 to TRBJ2-7, with a possible D match to TRBD2 (6 bases). Trimming stripped 6 bases from V and 6 bases from J, with 12 bases between. The CDR3 loop spans 12 amino acids. The V gene's germline CDR1 is KGHSH and CDR2 LQKENI. CDR3 amino acids: CASSGVGGEQYF. The CDR3 region has the DNA TGTGCCAGCTCGGGAGTGGGAGGCGAGCAGTACTTC.

V and J are TRBV6-5 and TRBJ2-3; a possible D gene is TRBD1 (6 bases). The CDR3 has 17 amino acids. With 2 bases removed from V and 0 bases from J, the gap between germline ends came to 15 bases. Germline CDR1 is MNHEY and CDR2 is SVGAGI. CDR3 sequence: CASSYRFNRVSTDTQYF. CDR3 in DNA: TGTGCCAGCAGTTACCGATTCAACAGGGTTAGCACAGATACGCAGTATTTT.

This chain connects TRBV5-6 to TRBJ2-7; no firm D call. This CDR3 has 13 residues. Trimming shortened V by 6 bases and J by 4 bases, and 14 bases separated the two germline ends. Per germline, CDR1 SGHDT and CDR2 YYEEEE. This CDR3 reads CASTLGPFYEQYF. In nucleotides, the CDR3 is TGTGCCAGCACCCTCGGACCGTTTTACGAGCAGTACTTC.

This clonotype has only a few counts. V is TRBV12-3 or TRBV12-4 and J is TRBJ1-5, with 10 bases identical to TRBD1. V lost 5 bases and J lost 11; bases outside the gene matches: 9. The CDR3 totals 14 residues. CDR3 DNA: TGTGCCAGCAGTAGGGGGACAGGGGAACGGTCCCAGCATTTT. This codes for CASSRGTGERSQHF.

This clonotype turned up a few times. The V and J genes are TRBV7-6 and TRBJ2-7; D gene ambiguous. The CDR3 extends over 15 amino acids. Germline CDR1 reads SGHVS; CDR2 reads FNYEAQ. Trimming cost V 5 bases and J 3 bases, with 17 bases left between them. CDR3 loop: CASSQLLDLGYEQYF. The CDR3 nucleotides are TGTGCCAGCAGCCAACTGCTAGATCTCGGCTACGAGCAGTACTTC. The variable domain in full, with the rest retrieved from reference TRBV7-6 and TRBJ2-7, is GAGVSQSPRYKVTKRGQDVALRCDPISGHVSLYWYRQALGQGPEFLTYFNYEAQQDKSGLPNDRFSAERPEGSISTLTIQRTEQRDSAMYRCASSQLLDLGYEQYFGPGTRLTVT.

The chain joins TRBV14 to TRBJ1-2; 11 bases are a match to TRBD1. The CDR3 spans 15 residues. CDR1 is SGHDN, CDR2 FVKESK, per germline. Trimming removed 4 bases from V and 4 bases from J; junction bases left unmatched: 5. CDR3 bases: TGTGCCAGCAGCCGTCCCGGGACAGGGGGCTATGGCTACACCTTC. It specifies CASSRPGTGGYGYTF.

The chain couples TRBV20-1 to TRBJ2-7; maybe TRBD1 (5 bases). Trimming removed 6 bases at V and 3 bases at J, with 12 bases between. The CDR3 runs 12 residues. Germline V gives CDR1 DFQATT, CDR2 SNEGSKA (reference sequence). The CDR3 here is CSAATDHYEQYF. In nucleotides, the CDR3 is TGCAGTGCAGCGACAGACCACTACGAGCAGTACTTC.

The chain uses TRBV7-3 and TRBJ2-2; D call uncertain. Trimming left V 5 bases short and J 0 bases short, with 13 bases between. This CDR3 is built from 16 residues. CDR1 SGHTA and CDR2 FQGTGA come from the germline V gene. In nucleotides, the CDR3 is TGTGCCAGCAGCCCATCTCCAGCGTCGAACACCGGGGAGCTGTTTTTT. Protein sequence: CASSPSPASNTGELFF. Supplemented by reference TRBV7-3 and TRBJ2-2, the full variable domain reads GAGVSQTPSNKVTEKGKYVELRCDPISGHTALYWYRQSLGQGPEFLIYFQGTGAADDSGLPNDRFFAVRPEGSVSTLKIQRTERGDSAVYLCASSPSPASNTGELFFGEGSRLTVL.

The chain has TRBV10-3 and TRBJ1-1; TRBD1 might be the D (5 bases). Germline CDR1 ENHRY, CDR2 SYGVKD. Trimming shortened V by 11 bases and J by 0 bases, and 16 bases separated the two germline ends. The CDR3 is made up of 14 amino acids. As DNA, the CDR3 is TGTGCCCCCATACGGGGGGGGATGAACACTGAAGCTTTCTTT. Translation: CAPIRGGMNTEAFF.

This clonotype was seen a few times. The chain has TRBV12-3 or TRBV12-4 and TRBJ1-2; 7 nucleotides align to TRBD1. CDR3 length equals 15 residues. The V and J ends lost 5 bases and 6 bases, in that order; junction bases with no gene match: 12. The CDR3 DNA reads as TGTGCCAGCAGTCCGAGACAGGGAGCTCTCAATGGCTACACCTTC. Residues: CASSPRQGALNGYTF.

The genes are TRBV20-1 and TRBJ2-5; no clear D gene. CDR1 is DFQATT and CDR2 is SNEGSKA in the germline V gene (reference sequence). This CDR3 is built from 12 residues. Trimming pared 8 bases from V and 5 bases from J, leaving 15 bases between. In DNA form, the CDR3 reads TGCAGTCTCTCGAGGAAAACGGAGACCCAGTACTTC. Residues: CSLSRKTETQYF.

In its sample, this clonotype was seen a few times. The gene calls are TRBV15 and TRBJ2-7; TRBD1 agrees at 8 bases. With V trimmed by 0 bases and J by 6 bases, 13 bases remained unmatched. The V gene's germline CDR1 is LNHNV and CDR2 YYDKDF (reference sequence). This CDR3 region has 17 residues. CDR3 region: CATSRDLPWTGKGEQYF. As DNA, the CDR3 is TGTGCCACCAGCAGAGACCTCCCGTGGACAGGGAAGGGCGAGCAGTACTTC.

The chain has TRBV29-1 and TRBJ2-1; D unclear. Trimming shortened V by 2 bases and J by 6 bases, and 29 bases separated the two germline ends. CDR1 and CDR2 (germline): SQVTM, ANQGSEA. The CDR3 spans 19 residues. CDR3: CSVEKLPDRTRVVVNEQFF. The CDR3 coding sequence is TGCAGCGTTGAAAAACTCCCCGACCGGACCCGAGTGGTGGTCAATGAGCAGTTCTTC.

This clonotype was observed a handful of times. The chain employs TRBV20-1 and TRBJ2-7; the D gene could be TRBD1 or TRBD2 (5 bases each). Germline CDR1 and CDR2: DFQATT and SNEGSKA (reference sequence). V was pared by 1 base and J by 6 bases, with 13 bases between. The CDR3 consists of 13 residues. CDR3 DNA sequence: TGCAGTGCTAGAGTAGAAGGGACGGGCGAGCAGTACTTC. Residues: CSARVEGTGEQYF.

In its sample, this clonotype was seen many times. The chain joins TRBV5-1 to TRBJ2-5; 8 bases align to TRBD1. This CDR3 contains 14 residues. V shed 0 bases, J shed 2 bases, and the junction held 0 bases outside the gene matches. Germline CDR1 reads SGHRS; CDR2 reads YFSETQ. The CDR3, as DNA: TGCGCCAGCAGCTTGGGACAGGGGCAAGAGACCCAGTACTTC. This gives the protein CASSLGQGQETQYF.

This clonotype occurred a few times. The gene calls are TRBV7-2 and TRBJ2-7; 8 nucleotides line up with TRBD2. Germline CDR1 SGHTA, CDR2 FQGNSA. Unmatched junction bases numbered 5, after V lost 4 bases and J lost 0 bases. CDR3 length equals 15 residues. The CDR3 region has the DNA TGTGCCAGCAGCTCCAGCGGGACTAGCTCCTACGAGCAGTACTTC. Translated, it gives CASSSSGTSSYEQYF.

CDR3 sequence (DNA): TGTGCCATCAGTGTAGCGGAGATTTCACCCCTCCACTTT. Protein product: CAISVAEISPLHF. This chain connects TRBV10-3 to TRBJ1-6; D gene uncertain. Trimming shortened V by 4 bases and J by 9 bases, and 10 bases separated the two germline ends. This CDR3 contains 13 residues. Germline V lookup: CDR1 ENHRY, CDR2 SYGVKD.

This chain joins TRBV3-1 and TRBJ2-3, with 11 bases aligning to TRBD2. Looked up from germline, CDR1 is LGHDT and CDR2 is YNNKEL (reference sequence). The CDR3 runs 18 residues. V dropped 4 bases and J dropped 0; count of bases not matched to a gene: 9. CDR3 region: CASSPGTSGPTSTDTQYF. In DNA, the CDR3 is TGTGCCAGCAGCCCCGGGACTAGCGGACCGACTAGCACAGATACGCAGTATTTT.

This clonotype was detected only a few times. The rearrangement joins TRBV28 to TRBJ2-1; 10 bases align to TRBD1. The V gene end was trimmed by 6 bases and the J gene end by 5 bases; junction bases not matched to a gene: 10. CDR3 length equals 16 residues. Germline-derived CDR1 and CDR2 are MDHEN and SYDVKM. Written as DNA, the CDR3 is TGTGCCAGCAGACCCCCGACAGGGGGCTTTGACAATGAGCAGTTCTTC. Its protein product is CASRPPTGGFDNEQFF.

This clonotype was seen once. This chain uses TRBV12-3 or TRBV12-4 with TRBJ2-3; TRBD2 might be the D (5 bases). Trimming pared 6 bases from V and 4 bases from J, leaving 14 bases between. The CDR3 totals 14 residues. The CDR3: CASSLLVIADTQYF. CDR3 DNA: TGTGCCAGCAGCCTACTAGTTATTGCAGATACGCAGTATTTT.